The present T cell receptor beta chain was sequenced within a study of memory CD4+ T cells and cytomegalovirus serostatus (dated by TCRdb to 2018 to 2020). In terms of the full investigation: A total of some 35 healthy Belgian adults, of whom 9 were CMV seropositive and roughly 24 were CMV seronegative, were included in the cohort. CD4+ memory TCRbeta repertoires of a Belgian cohort with known cytomegalovirus serostatus were sequenced in order to replicate a published TCR-based CMV serostatus classifier.

A FACSAria II was used to sort memory CD4+ T cells, defined as single viable CD3+CD4+CD8-CD45RO+ cells. CMV serostatus was determined with a Roche Elecsys assay detecting serum IgG against CMV pp150, pp28, p38 and p52. After the samples were thawed, total CD4+ T cells were enriched through positive selection using CD4 magnetic microbeads. The samples came from a different study that was designed specifically to examine the CD4+ T cell memory repertoire. Peripheral blood mononuclear cells were isolated and cryopreserved according to standard operating procedures, and serum was stored at -80 degrees C. The staining relied on CD3-PerCP (BW264/56), CD4-APC (RPA-T4), CD45RO-PE (UCHT1) and CD8-Pacific Orange (3B5) antibodies, and Sytox blue was used to exclude non-viable cells. As for this clone: The antigen it binds to is not known. No qualities accompany the bases; no much larger clone lies one base away.

Findings and caveats that apply to the study as a whole: Only CD4+CD45RO+ memory cells were sequenced, in contrast to the original study, which included naive and memory CD4+ and CD8+ populations. The results were read as suggesting that the CMV-associated TCR signature is, for the most part, present in the CD4+ memory repertoire. Among the 150 or so previously reported CMV-associated TCRbeta sequences, 67 showed up in the CD4+ memory repertoires, with each one found in between one and five individuals. For CMV serostatus prediction, a median bootstrapped AUC of roughly 0.94 was reached with the original framework, and a median bootstrapped AUC of 0.91 was reached with a US-trained random forest. A median bootstrapped AUC of about 0.95 with a 95% CI of 0.76-1.00 was achieved on the Belgian cohort by the original-framework classifier.

Trimming takes 4 bases from V and 6 bases from J, and the germline ends sit 23 bases apart. CDR1 SGHRS and CDR2 YFSETQ were looked up in the germline V gene. Including cysteine and phenylalanine, the CDR3 has 16 amino acids. Solely the CDR3 DNA is kept, with 48 bases framed from the first base. Genomic DNA was extracted from sorted cells with the Quick-DNA Microprep Kit. Amplification of TCRbeta DNA was done with the immunoSEQ hsTCRbeta kit, following the protocol from the manufacturer. TCRbeta libraries were sequenced on an Illumina MiSeq instrument. In the paper's pipeline: Once out-of-frame sequences had been removed, approximately 2,000,000 distinct TCRbeta sequences were left, which works out to an average of about 67,000 per individual. Two values were used to score each individual: the count of 164 previously reported CMV-associated TCRbeta sequences and the total count of productive distinct TCRbeta sequences. A beta-binomial model was reimplemented in Python, and scikit-learn random forests with default parameters were trained on data from the US cohort. Classifier performance on the Belgian cohort was reported as the median AUC with percentile confidence intervals calculated over 10,000 bootstrap iterations. The source is immuneACCESS, and TCRdb retained only in-frame sequences with V and J called. Part of the clones is not carried over; for the studies checked, unresolved V genes explain less than half of this, and the remainder is unexplained. That table gives V, J and clone size, and the DNA gave D and trimming. This sample holds about 60,000 clones; 65% to 80% were observed only once. Approximately 0.82% of the sample belongs to the ten largest clones.

Sequencing used memory CD4+ T cells from blood. The receptor was isolated from an adult in good health and CMV-seronegative. The chain couples TRBV5-1 to TRBJ2-7; a tentative D match to TRBD1 spans 6 bases. The DNA reads TGCGCCAGCAGCCAACGACAGGTCCTTACTACTAGCGAGCAGTACTTC. This translates into CASSQRQVLTTSEQYF. The full variable domain, completed from the reference TRBV5-1 and TRBJ2-7 proteins outside the CDR3, reads KAGVTQTPRYLIKTRGQQVTLSCSPISGHRSVSWYQQTPGQGLQFLFEYFSETQRNKGNFPGRFSGRQFSNSRSEMNVSTLELGDSALYLCASSQRQVLTTSEQYFGPGTRLTVT.